This T cell receptor beta chain was identified during a study of metastatic and nonmetastatic thyroid tumors. In the study overall: A comparison of repertoires was made across blood and tumor or nodule tissue from malignant and benign thyroid patients.

Original data processing: The study took CDR3 differences across clinicopathological groups and made a distant-metastasis classifier for papillary thyroid cancer from them. TCRdb reprocessed the PCR reads via MiXCR. These V and J calls derive from TCRdb rather than the authors' analysis. Of about 40,000 clones detected, approximately 15% appear once; the ten largest clones hold 3.8%. Each patient came to thyroid surgery without any prior treatment (of any kind). The CDR3 contains 14 residues. Per germline, CDR1 LGHDT and CDR2 YNNKEL (reference sequence). This clone was found once. At one end the junction does not follow the germline gene, possibly because of a read error.

This TCR was recovered from a female donor with papillary thyroid cancer or a benign thyroid nodule (not recorded which). Some clones in this sample may be carry-over from other donors' samples. The rearrangement links TRBV3-1 to TRBJ1-1; 9 bases align to TRBD1. Material for sequencing was blood. The CDR3, as DNA: TGTACCAGCAGCCCCGGGACAGGGTGGGCTGAAGCTTTCTTT. Encoded protein: CTSSPGTGWAEAFF. Filled out from reference TRBV3-1 and TRBJ1-1, the complete variable domain reads DTAVSQTPKYLVTQMGNDKSIKCEQNLGHDTMYWYKQDSKKFLKIMFSYNNKELIINETVPNRFSPKSPDKAHLNLHINSLELGDSAVYFCTSSPGTGWAEAFFGQGTRLTVV.